Below, 3 T cell receptor beta chains from the same sample are listed, as sequenced in a study of cytomegalovirus exposure and HLA in healthy donors. Primers included in the PCR were 60 Vbeta and 13 Jbeta primers. Generated by immunoSEQ multiplex PCR, the TCRdb table keeps only in-frame clones and is missing some. The table shows hundreds of thousands of clones, with roughly four fifths occurring only once. The sequenced sample was PBMCs. The receptor source for this set is a woman aged 35 to 49 in good health and CMV-seronegative.

V is TRBV5-1 and J is TRBJ1-4; D gene unclear. V lost 4 bases, J lost 6 bases, and 16 bases lay in between. Germline CDR1 and CDR2: SGHRS and YFSETQ. This CDR3 is built from 15 residues. Written as DNA, the CDR3 is TGCGCCAGCAGCCGGAGCGGAGACCTTGATGAAAAACTGTTTTTT. This gives the protein CASSRSGDLDEKLFF.

The J gene is TRBJ1-1, the V gene TRBV27; TRBD1 is a possible D gene (5 bases). CDR1 is MNHEY, CDR2 SMNVEV, per germline (reference sequence). The CDR3 has 15 amino acids. The V end was cut by 3 bases, the J end by 6 bases, with 17 bases between. CDR3 in amino acids: CASSLSFMGLSEAFF. The CDR3 DNA follows: TGTGCCAGCAGTTTGAGCTTTATGGGGCTCTCTGAAGCTTTCTTT.

This clone was recorded only once. CDR3 protein: CASSSRRGYTF. Written as DNA, the CDR3 is TGTGCCAGCAGTTCCCGTCGGGGCTACACCTTC. The chain employs TRBV11-2 and TRBJ1-2, with unresolved D. CDR3 length: 11 residues. CDR1 SGHAT and CDR2 FQNNGV come from the germline V gene. With 6 bases removed from V and 8 bases from J, the gap between germline ends came to 10 bases.